This T cell receptor (beta chain) was identified during a study of T cell responses to AZD1222 COVID-19 vaccine. On this clone: The antigen remains undetermined.

The study's findings and limits: It should be noted that donors were predominantly white British and more often female, and clonal diversity was possibly underestimated. Regions 160-218 and 743-854 dominated among vaccine-associated CD4 TCRs spanning spike. Spike-specific TCR breadth and depth went up after people got two AZD1222 doses.

TCRdb's table, derived via immunoSEQ multiplex PCR, lists solely in-frame clones and lacks some. In the table there are 110,000 or so clones, approximately 90% of which are singletons. The CDR3 contains 16 residues. Germline assignment: CDR1 MNHEY and CDR2 SMNVEV (reference sequence). V lost 3 bases to trimming and J lost 4 bases, with 15 bases between them. The sequence derives from an adult in good health. V and J are TRBV27 and TRBJ2-2; D may be TRBD2 (6 bases). The specimen was peripheral blood, collected on day 0 of AZD1222 vaccination. The CDR3 nucleotides read TGTGCCAGCAGTTTTATGGCAGGAGCGGGCACCGGGGAGCTGTTTTTT. It specifies CASSFMAGAGTGELFF.